Detailed here is one TCR beta chain. Its antigen remains unknown. The record originates from a study of T cell responses to AZD1222 COVID-19 vaccine. Whole-study results and caveats: Reportedly, nearly half of unique spike TCRs recognized epitopes outside B.1.351/B.1.1.7 mutations. Just a handful of AZD1222 recipients tested seropositive at baseline.

Trimming at V came to 5 bases and at J to 9 bases, leaving 12 bases not matched to a gene. The length of the CDR3 is 16 residues. The germline V gene encodes CDR1 SGHAT and CDR2 FQNNGV. TCRdb keeps only in-frame clones here, not all; method: immunoSEQ multiplex PCR. Counted here are tens of thousands of clones, over 85% occurring once; the ten biggest clones make up 3%. V usage is TRBV11-2 and J usage is TRBJ1-6, with 8 nucleotides matching TRBD1. The TCR sequence derives from an adult in good health. The input for sequencing was peripheral blood, taken on day 0 of AZD1222 vaccination. The CDR3 sequence: CASSNQDRVGGSPLHF. Written as DNA, the CDR3 is TGTGCCAGCAGCAACCAGGACAGGGTAGGCGGTTCACCCCTCCACTTT.